This TCR beta chain emerged from a study of siplizumab effects on memory and regulatory T cells. About this clone: Its target is not known.

Some clones are missing from TCRdb's copy, which holds only in-frame ones; the method was immunoSEQ multiplex PCR. Among about 66,000 clones listed, just over 95% were seen once. Deletions cut 7 bases from V and 8 bases from J, with 9 bases between. CDR3 length equals 11 residues. Looked up from germline, CDR1 is SGDLS and CDR2 is YYNGEE. Study conclusions and caveats: The study found that mappable alloreactive CD4+ clones averaged approximately 69% Treg-derived with siplizumab and under 35% in controls. Significant reduction of alloreactive sequences traceable to unstimulated CD4+ memory cells was observed with siplizumab. Proliferating CD4+ or CD8+ clones, roughly 75-97% of them, lacked an assignable naive or memory phenotype.

Sample: naive CD8+ T cells sorted from blood. This TCR came from a human donor in good health. The chain recombines TRBV9 with TRBJ1-4; D possibly corresponds to TRBD1 (6 bases). The CDR3, as DNA: TGTGCCAGCGGCAGGGGCGAAAAACTGTTTTTT. Its protein is CASGRGEKLFF.